The 32 T cell receptor beta chains in this list originate from one sample, sequenced in a study of beta chain features in type 1 diabetes. Investigators reverse transcribed all isolated RNA, so they sequenced expressed TCRB transcripts. Here immunoSEQ multiplex PCR was the method, and the copy in TCRdb shows in-frame clones only, minus some. The table includes more than 300,000 clones, around an eighth detected once. Broader study findings: All four CD4+ subsets from Type 1 diabetes patients carried moderately but significantly shorter TCRB CDR3s.

No antigens are known for them. The material sequenced was naive CD4+ T cells from blood. Every receptor here comes from a woman aged 18 to 35 with type 1 diabetes.

The chain uses TRBV18 and TRBJ1-1, with a weak D call TRBD1 (5 bases). CDR1 and CDR2 (germline): KGHSH, LQKENI. This CDR3 has 14 residues. Trimming removed 5 bases from V and 2 bases from J, with 12 bases in between. This CDR3 is CASSRGPGNTEAFF. The DNA of the CDR3 is TGTGCCAGCTCAAGGGGCCCGGGTAACACTGAAGCTTTCTTT.

V and J are TRBV2 and TRBJ1-2; a weak D match, TRBD1 (6 bases). The CDR3 totals 14 residues. Germline V CDR1 and CDR2: SNHLY, FYNNEI. V was cut by 7 bases and J by 2 bases, with 14 bases left in between. This CDR3 reads CASIIGGANYGYTF. In DNA, the CDR3 is TGTGCCAGCATCATCGGGGGGGCCAACTATGGCTACACCTTC.

This clone showed up just a few times. This chain connects TRBV19 to TRBJ2-3; no definite D call. The CDR3 runs 13 residues. From germline, CDR1 is LNHDA and CDR2 SQIVND (reference sequence). V dropped 7 bases and J dropped 1 base, with 9 bases sitting between them. The CDR3 protein is CASNFAGTDTQYF. The CDR3, as DNA: TGTGCCAGTAACTTTGCGGGCACAGATACGCAGTATTTT.

V is TRBV7-3 and J is TRBJ2-1; TRBD2 agrees at 9 bases. Germline V gene data show CDR1 as SGHTA and CDR2 as FQGTGA. V lost 3 bases and J lost 8; bases outside the gene matches: 14. CDR3 length: 17 amino acids. The chain's CDR3 is CASSFPEGPSGNHEQFF. In nucleotides, the CDR3 is TGTGCCAGCAGCTTTCCCGAAGGTCCTAGCGGGAACCATGAGCAGTTCTTC.

This clone was detected a few times. The rearrangement joins TRBV18 to TRBJ2-5, with TRBD2 as a possible D gene (5 bases). The V gene lost 2 bases and the J gene lost 5 bases, with 9 bases spanning the gap. This CDR3 region has 13 residues. Looked up from germline, CDR1 is KGHSH and CDR2 is LQKENI. In nucleotides, the CDR3 is TGTGCCAGCTCACCAGGGGAGTGGGAGACCCAGTACTTC. Residues: CASSPGEWETQYF. The complete variable domain, with remaining parts taken from reference TRBV18 and TRBJ2-5, reads NAGVMQNPRHLVRRRGQEARLRCSPMKGHSHVYWYRQLPEEGLKFMVYLQKENIIDESGMPKERFSAEFPKEGPSILRIQQVVRGDSAAYFCASSPGEWETQYFGPGTRLLVL.

The chain has TRBV7-2 and TRBJ2-3; D perhaps matches TRBD1 (6 bases). The ends were cut back, 7 bases at V and 2 bases at J, with 16 bases in the middle. CDR3 length: 15 residues. Germline V gene lookup returns CDR1 SGHTA and CDR2 FQGNSA. The CDR3 is CASTLRGFFTDTQYF. The CDR3 coding sequence is TGTGCCAGCACCCTAAGGGGGTTCTTCACAGATACGCAGTATTTT.

This clone has more than one count but fewer than ten. The genes are TRBV29-1 and TRBJ1-1; no definite D call. V was trimmed by 4 bases and J by 0 bases, leaving 9 bases between them. This CDR3 is built from 13 residues. Germline CDR1 and CDR2: SQVTM and ANQGSEA. CDR3 nucleotides: TGCAGCGTTGGACCAGGCTTGAACACTGAAGCTTTCTTT. Translating gives CSVGPGLNTEAFF.

This clone was found a few times. The genes are TRBV11-3 and TRBJ2-5, with 8 bases that match TRBD2. Germline CDR1 SGHNT, CDR2 YENEEA. The CDR3 extends over 17 amino acids. V was clipped by 5 bases and J by 0 bases; unmatched bases: 11. The CDR3 sequence is CASSVGLTSDYQETQYF. In nucleotides, the CDR3 is TGTGCCAGCAGCGTGGGATTGACTAGCGATTACCAAGAGACCCAGTACTTC.

J is TRBJ2-1 and V is TRBV5-1; tentative D call: TRBD2 (5 bases). V shed 3 bases and J shed 8 bases, with 15 bases lying between them. Germline CDR1 is SGHRS and CDR2 is YFSETQ. This CDR3 has 14 amino acids. The CDR3 coding sequence is TGCGCCAGCAGCTCGCCTTCTCTAGCATATGAGCAGTTCTTC. Its translation: CASSSPSLAYEQFF.

V and J are TRBV4-3 and TRBJ2-2; D is possibly TRBD2 (5 bases). With 6 bases removed from V and 1 base from J, the gap between germline ends came to 15 bases. Germline V gene data show CDR1 as LGHNA and CDR2 as YSLEER. The length of the CDR3 is 16 residues. The CDR3 DNA reads TGCGCCAGCAGGAGGAATAGCGCCCTGAACACCGGGGAGCTGTTTTTT. Protein product: CASRRNSALNTGELFF.

The rearrangement joins TRBV30 to TRBJ1-4; D gene unclear. CDR3 length: 11 residues. CDR1 and CDR2 (germline): GTSNPN, SVGIG (reference sequence). V was clipped by 0 bases and J by 13 bases, with 9 bases between them. CDR3 coding DNA: TGTGCCTGGAGTGTAGGGAGAACACTGTTTTTT. This codes for CAWSVGRTLFF.

A few counts support this clone. The chain couples TRBV7-2 to TRBJ2-3, with 8 bases fitting TRBD1. V lost 5 bases and J lost 3; bases outside the gene matches: 4. The CDR3 totals 14 residues. Germline V gene sequence: CDR1 SGHTA, CDR2 FQGNSA. The CDR3 DNA reads TGTGCCAGCAGCACCCGACAGGGGACAGATACGCAGTATTTT. This sequence encodes CASSTRQGTDTQYF.

This clone was found a few times. The V call is TRBV18, the J call TRBJ2-5; 9 bases map to TRBD2. The end of the DNA aligns better with TRBJ2-7, so the J call may be wrong. CDR3 length: 14 amino acids. Germline CDR1 is KGHSH and CDR2 is LQKENI. In DNA form, the CDR3 reads TGTGCCAGCTCCAGAATAGCGGGAGACTACGAGCAGTACTTC. This encodes CASSRIAGDYEQYF.

This rearrangement joins TRBV29-1 to TRBJ2-1; 7 bases fit TRBD2. This CDR3 has 11 residues. V shed 8 bases and J 8 bases; nucleotides not matched to a gene: 6. Germline assignment: CDR1 SQVTM and CDR2 ANQGSEA. The CDR3 here is CSWGGLDEQFF. CDR3 sequence (DNA): TGCAGCTGGGGAGGGTTGGATGAGCAGTTCTTC.

A few counts support this clone. The chain couples TRBV28 to TRBJ2-1; D might be TRBD1 (6 bases). Germline V gene lookup returns CDR1 MDHEN and CDR2 SYDVKM. The CDR3 is 12 residues long. Trimming left V 8 bases short and J 10 bases short, with 15 bases between. The CDR3 reads CASHQNRAEQFF. The CDR3 region has the DNA TGTGCCAGCCATCAGAACAGGGCCGAGCAGTTCTTC.

This chain connects TRBV28 to TRBJ2-5; 8 bases match TRBD2. V was clipped by 6 bases and J by 4 bases; unmatched bases: 7. Germline loops: CDR1 MDHEN, CDR2 SYDVKM. The CDR3 has 14 residues. CDR3 sequence: CASSPGGGRETQYF. DNA of the CDR3: TGTGCCAGCAGCCCCGGGGGGGGAAGAGAGACCCAGTACTTC.

The V and J genes are TRBV2 and TRBJ2-1; 9 nucleotides match TRBD2. CDR3 length: 17 residues. CDR1 SNHLY and CDR2 FYNNEI come from the germline V gene. V trimming: 4 bases; J trimming: 0 bases; junction bases outside the gene matches: 7. The CDR3 nucleotides are TGTGCCAGCAGTGGGCTAGCGGGAACCCACTCCTACAATGAGCAGTTCTTC. This translates into CASSGLAGTHSYNEQFF.

V usage is TRBV5-1 and J usage is TRBJ2-2; 9 bases fit TRBD1. CDR1 is SGHRS, CDR2 YFSETQ, per germline. V shed 0 bases, J shed 5 bases, and the junction held 5 bases outside the gene matches. CDR3 length: 16 amino acids. The CDR3 sequence: CASSLAETGGTGELFF. The CDR3 coding sequence is TGCGCCAGCAGCTTGGCCGAGACAGGGGGGACCGGGGAGCTGTTTTTT.

The chain has TRBV18 and TRBJ1-5; D ambiguous. Germline CDR1 is KGHSH and CDR2 is LQKENI. The CDR3 has 16 residues. V lost 3 bases and J 2 bases, leaving 14 bases between the germline ends. CDR3 sequence (DNA): TGTGCCAGCTCACCGGAGGTTCCAGGTGGCAATCAGCCCCAGCATTTT. Translated, it gives CASSPEVPGGNQPQHF.

This clone has a handful of counts. This sequence joins TRBV19 and TRBJ2-4; D gene unclear. Trimming took off 9 bases at V and 3 bases at J, with 12 bases between the two ends. Per germline, CDR1 LNHDA and CDR2 SQIVND (reference sequence). CDR3 length: 13 residues. This chain's CDR3 is CASSRERKNIQYF. DNA for the CDR3: TGTGCCAGCTCCCGTGAGCGCAAAAACATTCAGTACTTC.

For this clone: Sequence at one end of the junction differs from germline and may be a read error. V gene TRBV7-7 combines with J gene TRBJ2-5; 9 bases match TRBD1. Germline V lookup: CDR1 SSHAT, CDR2 FNYEAQ (reference sequence). This CDR3 comprises 14 residues. The CDR3 nucleotides are TGTGCTAGCAGCCACGGACAGGGGCAAGAGACCCAGTACTTC. Its translation is CASSHGQGQETQYF.

This chain joins TRBV4-2 and TRBJ2-2; tentatively, D is TRBD1 (7 bases). With 4 bases removed from V and 5 bases from J, the gap between germline ends came to 17 bases. Germline V lookup: CDR1 LGHNA, CDR2 YNFKEQ. The CDR3 sequence is 16 residues long. CDR3 region: CASSPHRAGGTGELFF. The CDR3 DNA is TGTGCCAGCAGCCCTCACAGGGCAGGGGGGACCGGGGAGCTGTTTTTT.

This clone was detected only a few times. The rearrangement links TRBV18 to TRBJ2-7; D might be TRBD2 (5 bases). Per germline, CDR1 KGHSH and CDR2 LQKENI. The V gene lost 4 bases and the J gene lost 6 bases, with 10 bases spanning the gap. This CDR3 contains 12 residues. The CDR3 bases are TGTGCCAGCTCACTGAGGGTGGGCGAGCAGTACTTC. It encodes CASSLRVGEQYF.

This rearrangement joins TRBV9 to TRBJ2-1, with a weak D call TRBD2 (6 bases). Per the germline V gene, CDR1 is SGDLS and CDR2 is YYNGEE. V lost 3 bases and J 3 bases, leaving 16 bases between the germline ends. This CDR3 contains 16 residues. The CDR3 sequence: CASSATTGTFYNEQFF. The CDR3 DNA sequence: TGTGCCAGCAGCGCCACTACCGGGACTTTCTACAATGAGCAGTTCTTC. Looking up the rest from reference TRBV9 and TRBJ2-1 gives the full variable domain: DSGVTQTPKHLITATGQRVTLRCSPRSGDLSVYWYQQSLDQGLQFLIQYYNGEERAKGNILERFSAQQFPDLHSELNLSSLELGDSALYFCASSATTGTFYNEQFFGPGTRLTVL.

The rearrangement links TRBV7-9 to TRBJ1-6; TRBD1 aligns across 7 bases. Germline CDR1 SEHNR, CDR2 FQNEAQ (reference sequence). V trimming: 5 bases; J trimming: 8 bases; junction bases outside the gene matches: 6. There are 14 residues in the CDR3. CDR3 nucleotides: TGTGCCAGCAGCCCCGGACAGGTACATTCACCCCTCCACTTT. This codes for CASSPGQVHSPLHF.

The sample holds a few counts of this clone. Written as DNA, the CDR3 is TGTGCCAGCAGCGCGAGCGAAGAGACCCAGTACTTC. Amino acid sequence: CASSASEETQYF. The chain is built from TRBV7-8 and TRBJ2-5; D not resolved. Trimming removed 5 bases from V and 3 bases from J, with 7 bases in between. Germline V gene lookup returns CDR1 SGHVS and CDR2 FQNEAQ. The CDR3 has 12 amino acids.

The genes are TRBV5-1 and TRBJ2-1; possible D gene TRBD2, 5 bases. Germline CDR1 is SGHRS and CDR2 is YFSETQ. V lost 3 bases to trimming and J lost 2 bases, with 12 bases between them. The CDR3 sequence is 15 residues long. The CDR3 loop is CASSWDPGTYNEQFF. CDR3 coding DNA: TGCGCCAGCAGCTGGGATCCGGGAACCTACAATGAGCAGTTCTTC.

The J gene is TRBJ2-5, the V gene TRBV5-4; maybe TRBD2 (6 bases). Trimming removed 1 base at V and 2 bases at J, with 12 bases between. This CDR3 has 15 residues. Germline assignment: CDR1 SGHNT and CDR2 YYREEE (reference sequence). The CDR3: CASSLSLGGQETQYF. CDR3 DNA sequence: TGTGCCAGCAGCTTGTCCCTCGGGGGACAAGAGACCCAGTACTTC. Complete variable domain (other parts from reference TRBV5-4 and TRBJ2-5): ETGVTQSPTHLIKTRGQQVTLRCSSQSGHNTVSWYQQALGQGPQFIFQYYREEENGRGNFPPRFSGLQFPNYSSELNVNALELDDSALYLCASSLSLGGQETQYFGPGTRLLVL.

This clone was seen a few times. This chain connects TRBV19 to TRBJ1-5; a possible D gene is TRBD1 (5 bases). Trimming left V 4 bases short and J 4 bases short, with 8 bases between. The CDR3 has 13 amino acids. From germline, CDR1 is LNHDA and CDR2 SQIVND (reference sequence). The CDR3 DNA follows: TGTGCCAGTAGTACCCCAGGGAATCAGCCCCAGCATTTT. This gives the protein CASSTPGNQPQHF.

The chain carries TRBV14 and TRBJ2-7, with 7 bases lining up with TRBD1. Germline V gene data show CDR1 as SGHDN and CDR2 as FVKESK. V was pared by 4 bases and J by 2 bases, with 5 bases of the junction left unmatched. The CDR3 loop spans 14 amino acids. This CDR3 reads CASSLVTGPYEQYF. The DNA of the CDR3 is TGTGCCAGCAGCCTTGTGACAGGGCCCTACGAGCAGTACTTC.

This clone was seen a few times. V and J are TRBV18 and TRBJ2-7; no reliable D call. V was shortened by 3 bases and J by 5 bases, with 8 bases between the two germline ends. Germline V gene data show CDR1 as KGHSH and CDR2 as LQKENI. This CDR3 has 12 residues. The CDR3 DNA reads TGTGCCAGCTCACCTAACAAAAACGAGCAGTACTTC. It yields the protein CASSPNKNEQYF.

This clone was recorded a few times. The chain joins TRBV7-9 to TRBJ2-3, with a possible D match to TRBD2 (6 bases). Per the germline V gene, CDR1 is SEHNR and CDR2 is FQNEAQ (reference sequence). The CDR3 spans 15 residues. The V end lost 2 bases, the J end lost 4 bases, and 13 bases lay between the germline ends. The CDR3 is CASSLFGGNADTQYF. In DNA form, the CDR3 reads TGTGCCAGCAGCTTATTCGGCGGGAACGCAGATACGCAGTATTTT.